The rows below give T cell receptor beta chains drawn from one sample of a study of blood T cell repertoires in COVID-19. TCRdb keeps only in-frame clones here, not all; method: immunoSEQ multiplex PCR. The table includes about 210,000 clones, approximately 88% detected once. The specimen was PBMCs or T cells enriched from blood (not recorded which). Receptors were obtained from a man aged 18 to 30 with acute COVID-19. The CDR3 runs from the conserved cysteine through the conserved F or W. A D gene is named only where the DNA matches it firmly. Some rows mark clone size as missing; the rest say once, few, many or name a class of expanded clone.

>TRBJ2-1|-|TRBV7-8|-
CASSLGPRGPKYNEQFF
TGTGCCAGCAGCTTAGGGCCTAGGGGCCCCAAATACAATGAGCAGTTCTTC
>TRBJ2-1|TRBD2|TRBV28|-
CASSPFSASGRPFPWGEQFF
TGTGCCAGCAGTCCGTTCTCGGCTAGCGGGAGGCCATTCCCTTGGGGTGAGCAGTTCTTC
>TRBJ1-5|TRBD1|TRBV28|-
CASRGGQGIVQPQHF
TGTGCCAGCAGGGGGGGACAGGGGATCGTTCAGCCCCAGCATTTT
>TRBJ2-3|-|TRBV6-5|-
CATIGPDTQYF
TGTGCCACGATCGGTCCCGATACGCAGTATTTT
>TRBJ2-7|TRBD2|TRBV27|once
CASSYAGGAYEQYF
TGTGCCAGCAGTTACGCGGGAGGGGCCTACGAGCAGTACTTC
>TRBJ1-2|TRBD1|TRBV28|-
CASSLQSRGQGSRGRDYGYTF
TGTGCCAGCAGTTTACAAAGTAGGGGACAGGGAAGTAGAGGTCGGGACTATGGCTACACCTTC
>TRBJ1-1|-|TRBV6-2/TRBV6-3|-
CASSYPGHPNTEAFF
TGTGCCAGCAGTTACCCGGGACACCCGAACACTGAAGCTTTCTTT
>TRBJ2-3|TRBD2|TRBV10-1|-
CASSESGLRTDTQYF
TGCGCCAGCAGTGAGTCGGGACTACGCACAGATACGCAGTATTTT
>TRBJ2-1|-|TRBV2|-
CASSVAASSYNEQFF
TGTGCCAGCAGTGTAGCGGCCAGCTCCTACAATGAGCAGTTCTTC
>TRBJ2-1|-|TRBV3-1/TRBV3-2|-
CASSQASYNEQFF
TGTGCCAGCAGCCAAGCGTCGTACAATGAGCAGTTCTTC
>TRBJ2-2|TRBD2|TRBV5-1|-
CASSYGLAGNTGELFF
TGCGCCAGCAGCTATGGACTAGCGGGAAACACCGGGGAGCTGTTTTTT
>TRBJ2-6|-|TRBV6-5|-
CVSGANVLTF
TGCGTGTCTGGGGCCAACGTCCTGACTTTC
>TRBJ2-4|TRBD1|TRBV11-3|-
CASSLGVRGQGNIQYF
TGTGCCAGCAGCTTAGGGGTCCGGGGACAGGGGAACATTCAGTACTTC
>TRBJ2-1|-|TRBV7-9|-
CASSLASYNEQFF
TGTGCCAGCAGCTTAGCGTCATACAATGAGCAGTTCTTC
>TRBJ1-4|TRBD1|TRBV30|-
CACRTGNEKLFF
TGTGCCTGTAGGACAGGGAATGAAAAACTGTTTTTT
>TRBJ2-7|-|TRBV19|-
CASSIASGESYEQYF
TGTGCCAGTAGTATAGCATCGGGAGAGTCCTACGAGCAGTACTTC
>TRBJ2-1|TRBD2|TRBV5-4|-
CASSGSGIVDEQFF
TGTGCCAGCAGCGGCAGCGGGATAGTGGATGAGCAGTTCTTC
>TRBJ1-4|TRBD1|TRBV7-3|-
CASSFCGQGANEKLFF
TGTGCCAGCAGCTTTTGTGGACAGGGGGCTAATGAAAAACTGTTTTTT
>TRBJ2-3|TRBD2|TRBV27|-
CASRLAGGRTQYF
TGTGCCAGCAGACTAGCGGGAGGCCGTACGCAGTATTTT
>TRBJ2-7|TRBD2|TRBV19|once
CASAGDSSYEQYF
TGTGCCAGTGCGGGGGACTCATCCTACGAGCAGTACTTC
>TRBJ1-1|-|TRBV11-2|-
CASSFQGMNTEAFF
TGTGCCAGCAGCTTTCAGGGGATGAACACTGAAGCTTTCTTT
>TRBJ2-7|TRBD2|TRBV3-1/TRBV3-2|once
CASSQGGTSGAPTSYEQYF
TGTGCCAGCAGCCAAGGCGGGACTAGCGGGGCTCCAACCTCCTACGAGCAGTACTTC
>TRBJ2-5|-|TRBV28|-
CASSFSVAEHQETQYF
TGTGCCAGCAGTTTCTCGGTAGCGGAACACCAAGAGACCCAGTACTTC
>TRBJ1-2|TRBD1|TRBV4-1|few
CASSQVTGTGYGYTF
TGCGCCAGCAGCCAGGTGACAGGGACCGGCTATGGCTACACCTTC
>TRBJ1-1|-|TRBV19|-
CASRGGNTEAFF
TGTGCCAGTAGAGGAGGGAACACTGAAGCTTTCTTT
>TRBJ1-5|-|TRBV5-6|-
CASSLVARSNQPQHF
TGTGCCAGCAGCTTGGTCGCCAGATCAAATCAGCCCCAGCATTTT
>TRBJ2-7|-|TRBV28|-
CAVEGGYEQYF
TGTGCGGTCGAGGGCGGATACGAGCAGTACTTC
>TRBJ1-4|-|TRBV28|few
CASSLITNEKLFF
TGTGCCAGCAGTTTAATCACAAATGAAAAACTGTTTTTT
>TRBJ2-1|TRBD1|TRBV29-1|few
CSVGTGGSYNEQFF
TGCAGCGTCGGGACAGGGGGTTCCTACAATGAGCAGTTCTTC
>TRBJ1-1|TRBD1|TRBV10-3|few
CAISERVQGDNTEAFF
TGTGCCATCAGTGAGAGAGTCCAGGGGGATAACACTGAAGCTTTCTTT
>TRBJ1-1|-|TRBV6-5|-
CASREPGQPDWGAFF
TGTGCCAGCAGAGAGCCGGGACAACCCGACTGGGGGGCTTTCTTT
>TRBJ1-4|TRBD1|TRBV7-2|-
CASSVNRGHMFF
TGTGCCAGCAGCGTAAACAGGGGACATATGTTTTTT
>TRBJ2-7|-|TRBV9|-
CASSVDWTDPYEQYF
TGTGCCAGCAGCGTAGATTGGACAGATCCCTACGAGCAGTACTTC
>TRBJ2-2|TRBD1|TRBV28|-
CASTTTGGLGELFF
TGTGCCAGCACCACTACAGGGGGTTTGGGGGAGCTGTTTTTT
>TRBJ2-1|TRBD2|TRBV5-1|-
CASSDPGGRSYNEQFF
TGCGCCAGCAGCGATCCGGGAGGGCGGTCCTACAATGAGCAGTTCTTC
>TRBJ2-1|-|TRBV9|-
CASSVEGGYNEQFF
TGTGCCAGCAGCGTAGAAGGGGGCTACAATGAGCAGTTCTTC
>TRBJ2-2|TRBD1|TRBV7-3|once
CASSLKAGGTGELFF
TGTGCCAGCAGCTTAAAGGCAGGGGGAACCGGGGAGCTGTTTTTT
>TRBJ1-3|TRBD1|TRBV4-2|-
CASSQGQGPSGNTIYF
TGTGCCAGCAGCCAGGGACAGGGGCCCTCTGGAAACACCATATATTTT
>TRBJ1-6|TRBD1|TRBV6-5|-
CASSSGQGNNSPLHF
TGTGCCAGCAGTTCGGGACAGGGGAATAATTCACCCCTCCACTTT
>TRBJ2-3|-|TRBV27|once
CASSFSTVTDTQYF
TGTGCCAGCAGTTTTAGTACGGTCACAGATACGCAGTATTTT
>TRBJ2-7|TRBD1|TRBV4-1|-
CASSHLMLHRDSFGEQYF
TGCGCCAGCAGCCACTTAATGCTCCACCGGGACAGCTTCGGAGAGCAGTACTTC
>TRBJ1-4|TRBD1|TRBV4-2|-
CASSQDPGQGAEKLFF
TGTGCCAGCAGCCAAGATCCGGGACAGGGAGCTGAAAAACTGTTTTTT
>TRBJ2-7|TRBD1|TRBV18|-
CASSPEWTGENEQYF
TGTGCCAGCTCACCGGAGTGGACAGGGGAAAACGAGCAGTACTTC
>TRBJ2-7|TRBD1|TRBV30|once
CAWSSGQGIDEQYF
TGTGCCTGGAGTTCGGGACAGGGAATCGACGAGCAGTACTTC
>TRBJ1-4|-|TRBV28|-
CASSFNLAEKLFF
TGTGCCAGCAGTTTTAATCTGGCTGAAAAACTGTTTTTT
>TRBJ2-7|TRBD1|TRBV19|-
CASSPDRGKQYF
TGTGCCAGTAGCCCGGACAGGGGGAAGCAGTACTTC
>TRBJ2-7|-|TRBV5-5|once
CASSREVSDYEQYF
TGTGCCAGCAGCCGGGAAGTATCGGACTACGAGCAGTACTTC
>TRBJ2-7|TRBD1|TRBV4-1|-
CASSQVDRERYEQYF
TGCGCCAGCAGCCAAGTGGACAGGGAGAGGTACGAGCAGTACTTC
>TRBJ2-1|-|TRBV7-9|-
CASILDSYNEQFF
TGTGCCAGCATCCTAGACAGCTACAATGAGCAGTTCTTC
>TRBJ2-1|TRBD1|TRBV7-2|-
CASSLDTGGGGENNEQFF
TGTGCCAGCAGCTTGGATACAGGGGGAGGAGGCGAGAACAATGAGCAGTTCTTC
>TRBJ2-7|TRBD2|TRBV28|-
CASSSPSGSYYEQYF
TGTGCCAGCAGTTCGCCTAGCGGGAGTTATTACGAGCAGTACTTC
>TRBJ2-1|TRBD2|TRBV25-1|-
CASSERGLAGGYNEQFF
TGTGCCAGCAGTGAACGCGGACTAGCGGGAGGCTACAATGAGCAGTTCTTC
>TRBJ1-2|-|TRBV5-1|-
CASSLPDRGGYTF
TGCGCCAGCAGCTTACCGGACAGAGGAGGCTACACCTTC
>TRBJ2-4|-|TRBV6-2/TRBV6-3|-
CASSRTVAKNIQYF
TGTGCCAGCAGTAGGACAGTAGCCAAAAACATTCAGTACTTC
>TRBJ1-5|-|TRBV7-6|-
CASSPGTGSDNQPQHF
TGTGCCAGCAGCCCGGGGACCGGGAGTGACAATCAGCCCCAGCATTTT
>TRBJ2-5|TRBD2|TRBV4-2|-
CASSQDQGGKTQYF
TGTGCCAGCAGCCAAGACCAGGGAGGGAAGACCCAGTACTTC
>TRBJ2-2|-|TRBV5-1|-
CASSLSGLGTGELFF
TGCGCCAGCAGCCTGTCAGGGTTGGGCACCGGGGAGCTGTTTTTT
>TRBJ2-5|-|TRBV24-1|-
CATSGGTDTKETQYF
TGTGCCACCAGTGGCGGGACAGACACTAAAGAGACCCAGTACTTC